Sequencing of this T cell receptor (beta chain) was carried out in a study of CD8+ T cells in alopecia areata. About the research overall: Tofacitinib ran 6 to 18 months, followed by 6 months off drug.

T lymphocytes (CD4+ and CD8+) were sorted from PBMCs. Extraction of RNA preceded its reverse transcription into cDNA, which served as the sequencing template. The table came from immunoSEQ multiplex PCR; TCRdb's copy has only in-frame clones and leaves some out. The table has 140,000 to 150,000 clones, approximately 50% seen once. Comments on this clone: The antigen is not known.

General study points: Possibly as an HLA-related effect, TCR sharing across patients appeared less clear than in mice. Alopecia totalis/universalis scalp especially showed more expanded CD8+ clones than normal scalp.

The material sequenced was CD4+ T cells sorted from blood, taken at week 0. The receptor was derived from a human donor with alopecia areata.

CDR3 in amino acids: CSVGWSVNTEAFF. CDR3 DNA sequence: TGCAGCGTTGGGTGGTCGGTGAACACTGAAGCTTTCTTT. The rearrangement joins TRBV29-1 to TRBJ1-1, with unresolved D. This CDR3 region has 13 residues. CDR1 SQVTM and CDR2 ANQGSEA come from the germline V gene. Trimming took off 4 bases at V and 0 bases at J, with 9 bases between the two ends.